One and the same sample provided the 25 T cell receptor beta chains below, sequenced in a study of blood T cell repertoires in COVID-19. This table comes from immunoSEQ multiplex PCR, and its TCRdb copy is limited to in-frame clones, with some not included. The sample contains under 400,000 clones, around 87% of which appear only once. The sequenced material came from peripheral blood. The receptors stem from a woman aged 25-40 years with COVID-19, enrolled during active disease.

This sequence joins TRBV19 and TRBJ1-5; the D is unclear. The V gene lost 4 bases and the J gene lost 5 bases, with 12 bases spanning the gap. CDR3 size: 14 residues. From germline, CDR1 is LNHDA and CDR2 SQIVND (reference sequence). CDR3 nucleotides: TGTGCCAGTAGTACCTCCTTTGAGGATCAGCCCCAGCATTTT. This gives the protein CASSTSFEDQPQHF.

V and J are TRBV5-1 and TRBJ2-1; 11 bases fit TRBD2. The V gene's germline CDR1 is SGHRS and CDR2 YFSETQ. The CDR3 spans 15 residues. After removal of 4 bases from V and 3 bases from J, the junction contained 3 bases not matched to a gene. The CDR3 sequence: CASSPSGRYYNEQFF. CDR3 in DNA: TGCGCCAGCAGCCCTAGCGGGAGGTACTACAATGAGCAGTTCTTC.

The chain combines TRBV4-2 with TRBJ2-5; 7 bases agree with TRBD1. CDR3 size: 15 residues. V dropped 0 bases and J dropped 1; count of bases not matched to a gene: 2. The germline V gene has CDR1 LGHNA and CDR2 YNFKEQ. In DNA, the CDR3 is TGTGCCAGCAGCCAAGAAGGGGGCTTCCAAGAGACCCAGTACTTC. It encodes CASSQEGGFQETQYF.

The chain employs TRBV18 and TRBJ2-7; TRBD2 aligns across 7 bases. The CDR3 runs 14 residues. V shed 5 bases, J shed 4 bases, and the junction held 8 bases outside the gene matches. Germline CDR1 reads KGHSH; CDR2 reads LQKENI. The CDR3 sequence: CASSRSGVAYEQYF. The DNA of the CDR3 is TGTGCCAGCTCAAGGAGCGGGGTAGCTTACGAGCAGTACTTC. Based on the CDR3 plus reference TRBV18 and TRBJ2-7, the full variable domain is NAGVMQNPRHLVRRRGQEARLRCSPMKGHSHVYWYRQLPEEGLKFMVYLQKENIIDESGMPKERFSAEFPKEGPSILRIQQVVRGDSAAYFCASSRSGVAYEQYFGPGTRLTVT.

The chain has TRBV21-1 and TRBJ1-2. TRBV21-1 is assigned pseudogene status. The CDR3 totals 11 residues. CDR3 protein: CASSSPLGYTF. The CDR3 coding sequence is TGTGCCAGCAGCTCTCCTTTGGGCTACACCTTC.

The chain uses TRBV5-4 and TRBJ1-2, with D unclear. The CDR3 sequence is 14 residues long. Germline CDR1 is SGHNT and CDR2 is YYREEE (reference sequence). V dropped 4 bases and J dropped 7 bases, with 17 bases sitting between them. In DNA, the CDR3 is TGTGCCAGCAGCCCCTCGCCCACGGCGGGTGGCTACACCTTC. Protein product: CASSPSPTAGGYTF.

The rearrangement joins TRBV11-2 to TRBJ2-2, with 9 nucleotides matching TRBD2. The CDR3 length is 15 residues. Per the germline V gene, CDR1 is SGHAT and CDR2 is FQNNGV. With V trimmed by 1 base and J by 5 bases, 2 bases remained unmatched. CDR3 DNA: TGTGCCAGCAGCTTAGGTACTAGCGGGACCGGGGAGCTGTTTTTT. It specifies CASSLGTSGTGELFF.

V is TRBV28 and J is TRBJ2-7; a weak D match, TRBD1 (5 bases). Looked up from germline, CDR1 is MDHEN and CDR2 is SYDVKM. Trimming took off 6 bases at V and 3 bases at J, with 12 bases between the two ends. This CDR3 is built from 13 residues. The CDR3 protein is CASSWTSSYEQYF. The DNA of the CDR3 is TGTGCCAGCAGCTGGACAAGTAGCTACGAGCAGTACTTC.

The chain uses TRBV10-2 and TRBJ2-7, with 14 bases that match TRBD2. The CDR3 totals 16 residues. Trimming removed 6 bases from V and 3 bases from J; junction bases left unmatched: 7. The germline CDR1 and CDR2 sequences are WSHSY and SAAADI. This CDR3 is CASRDPGLAGVYEQYF. The DNA of the CDR3 is TGCGCCAGCAGAGATCCGGGACTAGCGGGAGTCTACGAGCAGTACTTC.

V is TRBV4-1 and J is TRBJ2-1; D perhaps matches TRBD2 (7 bases). V was clipped by 4 bases and J by 4 bases, with 26 bases between them. Per germline, CDR1 MGHRA and CDR2 YSYEKL. The CDR3 spans 19 residues. Here the CDR3 reads CASSRLAEAEGGIYNEQFF. The CDR3 nucleotides are TGCGCCAGCAGCCGACTGGCGGAAGCAGAGGGGGGGATATACAATGAGCAGTTCTTC.

The chain carries TRBV1 and TRBJ2-2; the table's D call TRBD2 went unverified against the DNA. TRBV1 is marked as a pseudogene. The CDR3 extends over 15 amino acids. DNA of the CDR3: TGCACCAGCAGCCTACTAGCGACGGACACCGGGGAGCTGTTTTTT. Its translation: CTSSLLATDTGELFF.

J is TRBJ1-1 and V is TRBV4-2; tentative D call: TRBD1 (6 bases). Trimming left V 2 bases short and J 3 bases short, with 10 bases between. The CDR3 extends over 14 amino acids. Germline V CDR1 and CDR2: LGHNA, YNFKEQ. The CDR3: CASSQSGQHTEAFF. CDR3 nucleotide sequence: TGTGCCAGCAGCCAAAGCGGACAGCACACTGAAGCTTTCTTT.

The genes are TRBV7-2 and TRBJ1-4; D possibly corresponds to TRBD1 (6 bases). Trimming shortened V by 5 bases and J by 6 bases, and 13 bases separated the two germline ends. Germline lookup yields CDR1 SGHTA and CDR2 FQGNSA. The CDR3 length is 14 residues. This CDR3 reads CASSRTASHEKLFF. CDR3 sequence (DNA): TGTGCCAGCAGCCGGACAGCATCCCATGAAAAACTGTTTTTT.

This chain uses TRBV5-4 with TRBJ2-5, with TRBD1 matching over 8 bases. CDR1 is SGHNT and CDR2 is YYREEE in the germline V gene (reference sequence). This CDR3 comprises 17 residues. V lost 0 bases, J lost 6 bases, and 13 bases stayed unmatched. CDR3 sequence reads: CASSLGGGQGALKTQYF. CDR3 nucleotides: TGTGCCAGCAGCTTGGGGGGCGGCCAGGGGGCACTAAAGACCCAGTACTTC. Full variable domain (rest looked up from reference TRBV5-4 and TRBJ2-5): ETGVTQSPTHLIKTRGQQVTLRCSSQSGHNTVSWYQQALGQGPQFIFQYYREEENGRGNFPPRFSGLQFPNYSSELNVNALELDDSALYLCASSLGGGQGALKTQYFGPGTRLLVL.

The J gene is TRBJ2-7, the V gene TRBV27; TRBD1 matches 7 bases. CDR3 length: 16 amino acids. J was trimmed by 5 bases and V by 0 bases; bases with no gene match: 10. CDR1 is MNHEY, CDR2 SMNVEV, per germline (reference sequence). CDR3 amino acids: CASSLSVDRLVDEQYF. CDR3 bases: TGTGCCAGCAGTTTATCTGTGGACAGGCTGGTAGACGAGCAGTACTTC.

The CDR3 DNA reads as TGTGCCAGCAGCTTATTAGGAGCAAGCGGGACGAACACCGGGGAGCTGTTTTTT. It specifies CASSLLGASGTNTGELFF. J is TRBJ2-2 and V is TRBV7-9; 7 bases map to TRBD2. Trimming cost V 2 bases and J 0 bases; bases outside gene matches: 9. The CDR3 covers 18 residues. Germline lookup yields CDR1 SEHNR and CDR2 FQNEAQ (reference sequence).

Comments on this clone: This sample also contains other DNA sequences that code for the same CDR3. V is TRBV2 and J is TRBJ2-1; 10 bases are a match to TRBD2. The CDR3 is 15 residues long. V was pared by 3 bases and J by 3 bases, with 2 bases of the junction left unmatched. In germline, CDR1 is SNHLY, CDR2 FYNNEI. CDR3 residues: CASSESSGSYNEQFF. In nucleotides, the CDR3 is TGTGCCAGCAGTGAGTCTAGCGGGAGCTACAATGAGCAGTTCTTC. Drawing the rest from reference TRBV2 and TRBJ2-1, the complete variable domain is EPEVTQTPSHQVTQMGQEVILRCVPISNHLYFYWYRQILGQKVEFLVSFYNNEISEKSEIFDDQFSVERPDGSNFTLKIRSTKLEDSAMYFCASSESSGSYNEQFFGPGTRLTVL.

V and J are TRBV13 and TRBJ1-2, with 7 bases that match TRBD1. The junction had 2 bases not matched to a gene; V was cut back by 4 bases and J by 0 bases. The CDR3 consists of 14 residues. CDR1 and CDR2 from the germline V gene are PRHDT and FYEKMQ (reference sequence). DNA for the CDR3: TGTGCCAGCAGCTACGGGACAGCTAACTATGGCTACACCTTC. Encoded protein: CASSYGTANYGYTF. The whole variable domain, remainder taken from reference TRBV13 and TRBJ1-2, is AAGVIQSPRHLIKEKRETATLKCYPIPRHDTVYWYQQGPGQDPQFLISFYEKMQSDKGSIPDRFSAQQFSDYHSELNMSSLELGDSALYFCASSYGTANYGYTFGSGTRLTVV.

The chain links TRBV7-2 to TRBJ1-4; 9 bases are shared with TRBD1. From germline, CDR1 is SGHTA and CDR2 FQGNSA. V lost 4 bases to trimming and J lost 6 bases; unmatched junction nucleotides: 6. The CDR3 totals 15 residues. The CDR3 loop is CASSSTGGTYEKLFF. The DNA for the CDR3 is TGTGCCAGCAGCTCCACAGGGGGCACTTATGAAAAACTGTTTTTT.

The chain carries TRBV5-4 and TRBJ2-3; a possible D gene is TRBD1 (6 bases). The germline V gene encodes CDR1 SGHNT and CDR2 YYREEE (reference sequence). CDR3 size: 13 residues. V lost 4 bases and J lost 6, with 12 bases in between. In DNA, the CDR3 is TGTGCCAGCAGCCCAGGGGTTGGGGATACGCAGTATTTT. Translation: CASSPGVGDTQYF.

The chain combines TRBV14 with TRBJ2-7; D gene uncertain. V was shortened by 3 bases and J by 2 bases, with 5 bases between the two germline ends. This CDR3 region has 12 residues. Germline V gene data show CDR1 as SGHDN and CDR2 as FVKESK. The CDR3 bases are TGTGCCAGCAGCCATACAGCCTACGAGCAGTACTTC. It codes for CASSHTAYEQYF.

The V call is TRBV29-1, the J call TRBJ2-3; 9 nucleotides match TRBD1. V shed 7 bases and J 5 bases; nucleotides not matched to a gene: 10. The CDR3 length is 14 residues. From germline, CDR1 is SQVTM and CDR2 ANQGSEA. In nucleotides, the CDR3 is TGCAGCGCGGTAAGGGACAGGGCGAGAGATACGCAGTATTTT. Protein product: CSAVRDRARDTQYF.

The chain uses TRBV18 and TRBJ2-2; perhaps TRBD2 as D (6 bases). Germline CDR1 reads KGHSH; CDR2 reads LQKENI. The CDR3 covers 14 residues. V lost 7 bases, J lost 1 base, and 10 bases lay in between. CDR3 sequence reads: CASLRDWNTGELFF. The CDR3 DNA reads as TGTGCCAGCTTAAGGGACTGGAACACCGGGGAGCTGTTTTTT.

The chain employs TRBV29-1 and TRBJ2-3; TRBD2 matches 8 bases. Germline CDR1 and CDR2: SQVTM and ANQGSEA. The CDR3 contains 12 residues. V shed 6 bases, J shed 6 bases, and the junction held 5 bases outside the gene matches. The CDR3 protein is CSVREGRDTQYF. The CDR3, as DNA: TGCAGCGTACGGGAGGGCCGTGATACGCAGTATTTT.

This chain links TRBV7-2 with TRBJ2-7; maybe TRBD2 (6 bases). This CDR3 comprises 14 residues. Trimming left V 7 bases short and J 3 bases short, with 16 bases between. Germline V gives CDR1 SGHTA, CDR2 FQGNSA. The CDR3 region is CASNQGLPNYEQYF. CDR3 nucleotides: TGTGCCAGCAACCAAGGACTACCTAACTACGAGCAGTACTTC.